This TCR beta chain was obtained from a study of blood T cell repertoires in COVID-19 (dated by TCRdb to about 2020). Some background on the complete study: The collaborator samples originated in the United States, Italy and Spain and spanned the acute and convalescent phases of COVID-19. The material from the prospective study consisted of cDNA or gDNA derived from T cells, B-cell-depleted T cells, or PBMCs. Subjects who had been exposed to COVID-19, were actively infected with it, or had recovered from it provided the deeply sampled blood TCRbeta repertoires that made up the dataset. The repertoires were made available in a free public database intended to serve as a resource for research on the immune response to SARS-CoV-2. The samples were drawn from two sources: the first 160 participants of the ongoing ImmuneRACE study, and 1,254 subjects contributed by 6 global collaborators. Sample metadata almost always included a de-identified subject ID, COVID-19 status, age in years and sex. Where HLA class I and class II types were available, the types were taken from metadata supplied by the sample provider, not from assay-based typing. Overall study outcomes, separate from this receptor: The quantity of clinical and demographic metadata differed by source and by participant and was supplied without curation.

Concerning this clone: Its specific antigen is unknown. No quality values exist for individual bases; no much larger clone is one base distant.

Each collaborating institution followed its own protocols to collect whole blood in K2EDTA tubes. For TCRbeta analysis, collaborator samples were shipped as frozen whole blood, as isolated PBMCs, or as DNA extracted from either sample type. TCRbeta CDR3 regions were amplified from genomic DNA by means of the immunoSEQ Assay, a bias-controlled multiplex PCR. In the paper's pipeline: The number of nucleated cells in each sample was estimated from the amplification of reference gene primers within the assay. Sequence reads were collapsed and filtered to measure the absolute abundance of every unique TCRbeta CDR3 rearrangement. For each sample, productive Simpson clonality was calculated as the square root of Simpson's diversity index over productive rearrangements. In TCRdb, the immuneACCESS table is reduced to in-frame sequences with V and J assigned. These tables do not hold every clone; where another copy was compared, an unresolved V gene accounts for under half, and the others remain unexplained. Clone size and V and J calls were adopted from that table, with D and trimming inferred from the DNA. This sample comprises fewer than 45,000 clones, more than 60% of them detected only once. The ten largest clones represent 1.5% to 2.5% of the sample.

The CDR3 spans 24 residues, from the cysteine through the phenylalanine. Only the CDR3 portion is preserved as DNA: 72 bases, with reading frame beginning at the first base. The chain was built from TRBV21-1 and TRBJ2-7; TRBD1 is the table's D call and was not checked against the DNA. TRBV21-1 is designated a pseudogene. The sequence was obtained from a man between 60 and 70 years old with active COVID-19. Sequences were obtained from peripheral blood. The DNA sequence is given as TGTGCCAGCAGCAAAGTTCGCCATAGGACAGGGAGGACGGGGAAGGGGCGAGACCCCTACGAGCAGTACTTC. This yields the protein CASSKVRHRTGRTGKGRDPYEQYF.